A selection of T cell receptor beta chains follows, all from one sample in a study of T cells in Graves' hyperthyroidism and ophthalmopathy. TCRdb recomputed calls from the multiplex PCR reads with MiXCR, one row per CDR3 protein. The sample includes approximately 370,000 distinct CDR3 sequences, approximately 18% of them seen just once. The sequenced material came from blood. These receptors all come from a woman between 25 and 40 years old with Graves' hyperthyroidism that later progressed to Graves' ophthalmopathy. The CDR3 runs from the conserved cysteine through the conserved F or W. D genes are given only for firm matches. Rows give clone size only sometimes, using once, few, many, or a class for an expanded clone.

V,D,size,J,CDR3,DNA
TRBV19,.,.,TRBJ1-4,CASTTDISATNEKLFF,TGTGCCAGTACCACAGACATTTCCGCAACTAATGAAAAACTGTTTTTT
TRBV7-9,.,.,TRBJ2-5,CASSLASLGESEETQYF,TGTGCCAGCAGCTTAGCCTCTCTGGGGGAAAGCGAAGAGACCCAGTACTTC
TRBV5-1,.,many,TRBJ2-3,CASSLAPTATDTQYF,TGCGCCAGCAGCTTGGCCCCGACAGCCACAGATACGCAGTATTTT
TRBV20-1,.,few,TRBJ2-1,CSARGLGRAIYNEQFF,TGCAGTGCTAGAGGCTTAGGGCGGGCAATCTACAATGAGCAGTTCTTC
TRBV5-1,TRBD1,many,TRBJ2-7,CASSHVSGQVYEQYF,TGCGCCAGCAGCCACGTTTCGGGACAGGTATACGAGCAGTACTTC
TRBV12-3/TRBV12-4,TRBD1,many,TRBJ1-1,CASSDRASSLNTEAFF,TGTGCCAGCAGTGACAGGGCCTCCTCACTGAACACTGAAGCTTTCTTT
TRBV30,TRBD1,many,TRBJ1-3,CAWRTGSSGNTIYF,TGTGCCTGGAGGACAGGGAGCTCTGGAAACACCATATATTTT
TRBV6-1,.,many,TRBJ1-4,CASREKYRLQVDGTNEKLFF,TGTGCCAGCAGAGAGAAGTACAGGTTGCAGGTCGACGGGACTAATGAAAAACTGTTTTTT
TRBV19,.,many,TRBJ1-1,CASSLRGPTTSEAFF,TGTGCCAGTAGTCTCAGGGGACCGACGACCTCTGAAGCTTTCTTT
TRBV20-1,.,many,TRBJ1-2,CSAEAIQRVNYGYTF,TGCAGTGCTGAGGCGATACAAAGGGTGAACTATGGCTACACCTTC
TRBV6-6,.,many,TRBJ2-1,CASSYPKTSYNEQFF,TGTGCCAGCAGTTACCCGAAGACCTCCTACAATGAGCAGTTCTTC
TRBV7-2,.,many,TRBJ2-7,CASSPDRGRPPYEQYF,TGTGCCAGCAGCCCAGACCGAGGCAGACCTCCCTACGAGCAGTACTTC
TRBV9,TRBD2,many,TRBJ2-3,CASSRGLAGGTDTQYF,TGTGCCAGCAGCAGGGGACTAGCGGGAGGCACAGATACGCAGTATTTT
TRBV20-1,TRBD2,.,TRBJ2-3,CSASPGLAGGPVRNYKDTQYF,TGCAGTGCTTCCCCGGGACTAGCGGGGGGGCCAGTGAGGAATTATAAAGATACGCAGTATTTT
TRBV11-2,TRBD1,many,TRBJ2-7,CASSRDRAISYEQYF,TGTGCCAGCAGCCGGGACAGGGCGATTTCCTACGAGCAGTACTTC
TRBV2,TRBD1,many,TRBJ1-4,CASSGGWDRINEKLFF,TGTGCCAGCAGTGGAGGATGGGACAGGATAAATGAAAAACTGTTTTTT
TRBV3-1,TRBD2,few,TRBJ2-1,CASSQDPGGLSYNEQFF,TGTGCCAGCAGCCAAGATCCGGGGGGGCTGTCCTACAATGAGCAGTTCTTC
TRBV28,.,many,TRBJ1-1,CASSLLHGRPTEAFF,TGTGCCAGCAGTCTGCTCCATGGGCGTCCCACTGAAGCTTTCTTT
TRBV11-3,TRBD1,.,TRBJ2-5,CASSLGTGQAQYF,TGTGCCAGCAGCCTAGGGACAGGGCAGGCCCAGTACTTC
TRBV28,.,many,TRBJ1-3,CASRLTNPGNTIYF,TGTGCCAGCAGGTTGACTAACCCTGGAAACACCATATATTTT
TRBV12-3/TRBV12-4,.,many,TRBJ1-2,CASRPGRSNYGYTF,TGTGCCAGCAGACCCGGGAGGTCTAACTATGGCTACACCTTC
TRBV7-9,TRBD1,many,TRBJ1-1,CASSLTRGQLYTEAFF,TGTGCCAGCAGCTTAACGAGGGGACAGCTATACACTGAAGCTTTCTTT
TRBV6-2/TRBV6-3,TRBD1,many,TRBJ1-5,CASSYSQRTGLDNQPQHF,TGTGCCAGCAGTTACTCCCAAAGGACAGGGTTGGATAATCAGCCCCAGCATTTT
TRBV2,.,.,TRBJ2-2,CASLEGPYNTGELFF,TGTGCCAGCCTCGAAGGGCCCTACAACACCGGGGAGCTGTTTTTT
TRBV28,.,many,TRBJ1-6,CASSLDNSYNSPLHF,TGTGCCAGCAGTCTAGACAATTCCTATAATTCACCCCTCCACTTT
TRBV27,TRBD1,many,TRBJ2-7,CASSRQGASTEQYF,TGTGCCAGCAGCCGACAGGGGGCATCTACGGAGCAGTACTTC
TRBV13,.,.,TRBJ1-1,CASSSGGHTEAFF,TGTGCCAGCAGCTCGGGAGGGCACACTGAAGCTTTCTTT
TRBV30,.,few,TRBJ2-2,CAWSPRGDSLTGELFF,TGTGCCTGGAGTCCCCGAGGAGACAGTCTGACCGGGGAGCTGTTTTTT
TRBV2,.,many,TRBJ2-1,CASSVWDQPHNEQFF,TGTGCCAGCAGTGTTTGGGACCAACCCCACAATGAGCAGTTCTTC
TRBV29-1,.,few,TRBJ2-4,CSAEAREGVQYF,TGCAGCGCGGAGGCCAGGGAAGGGGTTCAGTACTTC
TRBV28,.,.,TRBJ2-1,CASGPTPMKNPGLKQFF,TGTGCCAGCGGTCCAACACCAATGAAGAACCCCGGGCTAAAGCAGTTCTTC
TRBV6-4,.,.,TRBJ2-7,CASSDEQPEVVLKTYEQYF,TGTGCCAGCAGTGATGAGCAGCCCGAGGTCGTCTTAAAAACCTACGAGCAGTACTTC
TRBV10-3,TRBD2,.,TRBJ2-1,CAISGAGYNEQFF,TGTGCCATCAGTGGAGCGGGATACAATGAGCAGTTCTTC
TRBV5-1,TRBD1,few,TRBJ2-7,CASSPDRAPYEQYF,TGCGCCAGCAGCCCTGACAGGGCACCCTACGAGCAGTACTTC
TRBV2,TRBD1,few,TRBJ2-1,CASSAKPDRGGTNEQFF,TGTGCCAGCAGTGCAAAACCGGACAGGGGGGGGACCAATGAGCAGTTCTTC
TRBV4-1,.,few,TRBJ2-1,CASSQDRAGALYNEQFF,TGCGCCAGCAGCCAAGATCGGGCAGGGGCCCTATACAATGAGCAGTTCTTC
TRBV28,.,.,TRBJ2-7,CASKSSYEQYF,TGTGCCAGCAAATCCTCCTACGAGCAGTACTTC
TRBV6-5,.,many,TRBJ1-2,CASSYLQEDYGYTF,TGTGCCAGCAGTTACTTGCAGGAAGACTATGGCTACACCTTC
TRBV12-3/TRBV12-4,.,many,TRBJ1-1,CASSIQGNAFF,TGTGCCAGCTCGATCCAGGGGAATGCTTTCTTT
TRBV27,.,.,TRBJ2-5,CASNSVGRGPQETQYF,TGTGCCAGCAATTCGGTTGGGCGCGGGCCCCAAGAGACCCAGTACTTC
TRBV20-1,.,many,TRBJ2-7,CSALPGPQYEQYF,TGCAGTGCTCTCCCGGGCCCCCAATACGAGCAGTACTTC
TRBV19,.,few,TRBJ1-5,CASSTTAGNQPQHF,TGTGCCAGTAGTACTACAGCAGGCAATCAGCCCCAGCATTTT